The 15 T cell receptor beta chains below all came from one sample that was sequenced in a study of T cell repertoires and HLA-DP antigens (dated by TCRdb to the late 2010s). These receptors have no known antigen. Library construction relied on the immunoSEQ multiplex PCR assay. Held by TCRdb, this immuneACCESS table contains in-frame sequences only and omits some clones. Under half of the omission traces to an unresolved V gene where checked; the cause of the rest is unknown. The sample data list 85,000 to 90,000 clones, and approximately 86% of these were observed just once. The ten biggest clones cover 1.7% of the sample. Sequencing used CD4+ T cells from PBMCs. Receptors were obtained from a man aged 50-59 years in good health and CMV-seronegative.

DNA for the CDR3: TGTGCCAGCAGCTTAGCCGGAGGCTCCTACAATGAGCAGTTCTTC. Its translation: CASSLAGGSYNEQFF. The chain combines TRBV11-2 with TRBJ2-1, with D perhaps TRBD2 (5 bases). Looked up from germline, CDR1 is SGHAT and CDR2 is FQNNGV. The CDR3 sequence is 15 residues long. The V gene lost 1 base and the J gene lost 0 bases, with 7 bases spanning the gap.

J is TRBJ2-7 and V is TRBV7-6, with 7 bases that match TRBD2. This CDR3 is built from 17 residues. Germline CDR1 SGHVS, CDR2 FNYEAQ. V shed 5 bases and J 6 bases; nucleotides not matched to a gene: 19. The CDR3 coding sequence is TGTGCCAGCAGCCCCGGACTAGGAGCTCGGGCCCCGTCCGAGCAGTACTTC. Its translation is CASSPGLGARAPSEQYF.

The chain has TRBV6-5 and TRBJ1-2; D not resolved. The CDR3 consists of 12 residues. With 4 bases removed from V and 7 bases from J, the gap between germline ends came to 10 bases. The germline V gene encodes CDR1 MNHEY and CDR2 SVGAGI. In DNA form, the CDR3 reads TGTGCCAGCAGTTTGGGGAAGAGTGGCTACACCTTC. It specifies CASSLGKSGYTF.

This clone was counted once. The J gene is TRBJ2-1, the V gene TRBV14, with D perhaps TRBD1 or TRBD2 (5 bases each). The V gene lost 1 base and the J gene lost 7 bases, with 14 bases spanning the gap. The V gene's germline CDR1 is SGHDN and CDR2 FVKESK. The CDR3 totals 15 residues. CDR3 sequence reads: CASSQVATATNEQFF. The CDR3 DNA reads TGTGCCAGCAGCCAAGTAGCGACAGCCACGAATGAGCAGTTCTTC. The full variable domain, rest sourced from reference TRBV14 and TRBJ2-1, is EAGVTQFPSHSVIEKGQTVTLRCDPISGHDNLYWYRRVMGKEIKFLLHFVKESKQDESGMPNNRFLAERTGGTYSTLKVQPAELEDSGVYFCASSQVATATNEQFFGPGTRLTVL.

The CDR3 bases are TGCGCCAGCAGCCAAGATATGGACACCTCCTACGAGCAGTACTTC. The encoded protein is CASSQDMDTSYEQYF. J is TRBJ2-7 and V is TRBV4-3; TRBD1 is a possible D gene (5 bases). Per the germline V gene, CDR1 is LGHNA and CDR2 is YSLEER. This CDR3 is 15 amino acids long. The V end lost 0 bases, the J end lost 0 bases, and 9 bases lay between the germline ends.

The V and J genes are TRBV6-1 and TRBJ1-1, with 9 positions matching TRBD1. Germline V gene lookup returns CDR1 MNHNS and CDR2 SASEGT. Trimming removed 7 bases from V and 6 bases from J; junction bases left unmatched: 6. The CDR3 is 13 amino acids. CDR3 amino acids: CASINRGPSEAFF. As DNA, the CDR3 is TGTGCCAGCATAAACAGGGGGCCTTCTGAAGCTTTCTTT.

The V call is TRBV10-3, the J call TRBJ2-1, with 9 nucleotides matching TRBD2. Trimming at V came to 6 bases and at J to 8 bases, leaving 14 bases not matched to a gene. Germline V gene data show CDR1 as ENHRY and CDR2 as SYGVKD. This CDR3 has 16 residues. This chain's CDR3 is CAIRNPSGRLRDEQFF. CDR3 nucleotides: TGTGCCATCAGAAACCCGAGCGGGAGGTTGCGCGATGAGCAGTTCTTC.

CDR3 nucleotide sequence: TGTGCCTGGAGTGTAGGGCCGGCGGCAGATACGCAGTATTTT. This sequence encodes CAWSVGPAADTQYF. The chain joins TRBV30 to TRBJ2-3, with D hard to call. The V end lost 0 bases, the J end lost 4 bases, and 11 bases lay between the germline ends. CDR1 and CDR2 from the germline V gene are GTSNPN and SVGIG (reference sequence). This CDR3 has 14 residues. Filled out from reference TRBV30 and TRBJ2-3, the complete variable domain reads SQTIHQWPATLVQPVGSPLSLECTVEGTSNPNLYWYRQAAGRGLQLLFYSVGIGQISSEVPQNLSASRPQDRQFILSSKKLLLSDSGFYLCAWSVGPAADTQYFGPGTRLTVL.

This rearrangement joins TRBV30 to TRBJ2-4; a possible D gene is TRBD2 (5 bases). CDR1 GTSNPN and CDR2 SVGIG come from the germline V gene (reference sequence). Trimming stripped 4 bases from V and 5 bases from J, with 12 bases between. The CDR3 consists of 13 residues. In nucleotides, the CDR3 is TGTGCCTGGACCACCAACGGGGAAAACATTCAGTACTTC. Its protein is CAWTTNGENIQYF.

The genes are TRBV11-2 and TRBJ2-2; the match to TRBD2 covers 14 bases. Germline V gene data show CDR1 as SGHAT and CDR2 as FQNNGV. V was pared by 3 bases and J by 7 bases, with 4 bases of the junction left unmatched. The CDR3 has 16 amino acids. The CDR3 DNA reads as TGTGCCAGCAGCTTGGGGACTAGCGGGAGAGACGGGGAGCTGTTTTTT. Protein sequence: CASSLGTSGRDGELFF.

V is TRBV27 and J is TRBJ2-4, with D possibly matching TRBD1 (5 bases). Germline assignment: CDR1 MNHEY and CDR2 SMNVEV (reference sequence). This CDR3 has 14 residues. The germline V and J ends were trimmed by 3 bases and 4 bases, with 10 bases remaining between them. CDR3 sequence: CASSFDSRKNIQYF. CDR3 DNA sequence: TGTGCCAGCAGTTTCGACAGCAGAAAAAACATTCAGTACTTC.

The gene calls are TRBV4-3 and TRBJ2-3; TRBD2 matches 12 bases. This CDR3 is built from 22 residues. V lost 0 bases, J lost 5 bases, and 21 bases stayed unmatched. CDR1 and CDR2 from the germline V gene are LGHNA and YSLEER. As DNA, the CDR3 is TGCGCCAGCAGCCAAGATCGGGGCCCGTTCCTAGCGGGGGGGCAAGTTGGAGATACGCAGTATTTT. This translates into CASSQDRGPFLAGGQVGDTQYF.

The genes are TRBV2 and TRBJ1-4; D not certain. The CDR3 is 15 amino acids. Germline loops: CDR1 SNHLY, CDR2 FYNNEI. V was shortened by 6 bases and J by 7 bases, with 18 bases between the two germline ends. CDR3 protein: CASRIGRPRSEKLFF. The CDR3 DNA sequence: TGTGCCAGCAGAATAGGACGACCGAGGAGTGAAAAACTGTTTTTT.

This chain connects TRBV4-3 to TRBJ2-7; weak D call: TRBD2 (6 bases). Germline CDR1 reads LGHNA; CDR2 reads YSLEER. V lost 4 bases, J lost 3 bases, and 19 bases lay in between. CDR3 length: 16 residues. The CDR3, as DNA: TGCGCCAGCAGCCGCGGGGCCACGGGAGATCGCTACGAGCAGTACTTC. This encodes CASSRGATGDRYEQYF.

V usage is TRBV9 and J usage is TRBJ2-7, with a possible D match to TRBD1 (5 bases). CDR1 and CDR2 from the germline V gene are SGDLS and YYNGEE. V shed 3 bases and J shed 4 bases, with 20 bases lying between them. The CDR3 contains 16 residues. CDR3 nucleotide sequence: TGTGCCAGCAGCGGGGTAGGGTGGCCCAAGGGGTACGAGCAGTACTTC. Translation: CASSGVGWPKGYEQYF.